Included here is one T cell receptor (beta chain) sequence, with context. Trimming stripped 3 bases from V and 1 base from J, with 8 bases between. The CDR3 extends over 13 amino acids. Per germline, CDR1 GTSNPN and CDR2 SVGIG (reference sequence). Per the authors' pipeline: Nucleated cell number was recorded as an estimate derived from reference gene primer amplification. Profiling relied on immunoSEQ multiplex PCR, and the TCRdb table lists in-frame clones only, not all of them. The DNA was the basis for D and trimming; V, J and clone size are from that table. Of about half a million clones in the sample, 80% to 90% were seen once. The sample belongs to a study of blood T cell repertoires in COVID-19. Study-level information: Donors in the United States, Italy and Spain gave samples during acute or convalescent COVID-19. Sample material is recorded as cDNA or gDNA derived from T cells, B-cell-depleted T cells, or PBMCs.

This sequence was found in a human donor in a cohort sampled during active COVID-19. The gene calls are TRBV30 and TRBJ2-3; D remains ambiguous. Sequences were obtained from peripheral blood. The CDR3 DNA reads as TGTGCCTGGAGAAGTCGGGGCACAGATACGCAGTATTTT. Residues: CAWRSRGTDTQYF.